Following are 2 T cell receptor beta chains from one sample sequenced in a study of blood T cell repertoires in COVID-19. Repertoires were generated with immunoSEQ multiplex PCR, while TCRdb's copy carries only in-frame clones and drops some. The sample includes around 380,000 clones, around 87% of them seen just once. Material for sequencing was PBMCs or T cells enriched from blood (not recorded which). These receptors were collected from a man aged 25 to 40 who had recovered from COVID-19.

This chain links TRBV4-1 with TRBJ2-1, with 7 nucleotides matching TRBD1. V shed 6 bases, J shed 8 bases, and the junction held 13 bases outside the gene matches. The CDR3 consists of 15 residues. The germline gives CDR1 MGHRA, CDR2 YSYEKL. The DNA for the CDR3 is TGCGCCAGCAGTAAAGTAGGGACAGATCTTCATGAGCAGTTCTTC. It codes for CASSKVGTDLHEQFF.

The chain employs TRBV7-2 and TRBJ1-5, with no clear D. This CDR3 contains 13 residues. Germline CDR1 is SGHTA and CDR2 is FQGNSA. V was shortened by 4 bases and J by 5 bases, with 9 bases between the two germline ends. DNA for the CDR3: TGTGCCAGCAGCTCCGGGAGGGATCAGCCCCAGCATTTT. It yields the protein CASSSGRDQPQHF.